This TCR beta chain was sequenced for a study of immune cell composition in non-small cell lung cancer. Study findings and constraints: Tumour-associated clones >0.5% occurred in roughly 30% of adenocarcinomas, 75% of squamous. Overall clonality, unlike maximal tumour-associated clone frequency, did not predict TIL reactivity.

The sample holds a few counts of this clone. Its antigen is currently unknown. Normal lung was sampled as far from the tumour as possible, at least 3 cm. V trimming: 3 bases; J trimming: 1 base; junction bases outside the gene matches: 8. The CDR3 extends over 16 amino acids. Germline assignment: CDR1 SGDLS and CDR2 YYNGEE. Profiling relied on immunoSEQ multiplex PCR, and the TCRdb table lists in-frame clones only, not all of them. The data contain a few thousand clones, 55% to 80% of them singletons. Material for sequencing was non-adjacent lung tissue. This TCR came from a human donor with non-small cell lung cancer. This chain joins TRBV9 and TRBJ2-5; 8 bases are shared with TRBD1. CDR3 bases: TGTGCCAGCAGCGGAGGAGGACAGGGATTCCAAGAGACCCAGTACTTC. It specifies CASSGGGQGFQETQYF.